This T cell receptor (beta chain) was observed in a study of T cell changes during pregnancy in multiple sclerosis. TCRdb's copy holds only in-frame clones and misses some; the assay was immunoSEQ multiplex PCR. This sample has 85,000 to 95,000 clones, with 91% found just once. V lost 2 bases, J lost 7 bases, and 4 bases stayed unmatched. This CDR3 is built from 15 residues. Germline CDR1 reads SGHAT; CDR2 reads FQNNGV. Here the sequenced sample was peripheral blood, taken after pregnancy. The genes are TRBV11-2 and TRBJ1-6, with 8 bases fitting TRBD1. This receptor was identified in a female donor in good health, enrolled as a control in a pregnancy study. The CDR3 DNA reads TGTGCCAGCAGCTTATCTCAGGGGGCGAATTCACCCCTCCACTTT. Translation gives CASSLSQGANSPLHF.